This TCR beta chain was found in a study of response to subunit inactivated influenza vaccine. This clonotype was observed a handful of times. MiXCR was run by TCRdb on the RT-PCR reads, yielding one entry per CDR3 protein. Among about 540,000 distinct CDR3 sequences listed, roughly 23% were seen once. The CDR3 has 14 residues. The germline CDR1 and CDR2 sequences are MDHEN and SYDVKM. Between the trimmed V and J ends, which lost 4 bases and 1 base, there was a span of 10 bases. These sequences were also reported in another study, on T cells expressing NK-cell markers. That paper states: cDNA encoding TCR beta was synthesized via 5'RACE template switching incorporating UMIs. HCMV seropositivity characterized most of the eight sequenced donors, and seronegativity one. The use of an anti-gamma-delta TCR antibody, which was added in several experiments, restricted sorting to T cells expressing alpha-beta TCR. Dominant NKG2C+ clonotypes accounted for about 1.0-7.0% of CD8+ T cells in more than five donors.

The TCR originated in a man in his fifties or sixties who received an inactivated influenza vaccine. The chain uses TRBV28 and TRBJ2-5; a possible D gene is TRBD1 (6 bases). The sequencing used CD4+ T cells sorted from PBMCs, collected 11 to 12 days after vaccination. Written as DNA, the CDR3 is TGTGCCAGCAGTTCAGGACAGATCCAAGAGACCCAGTACTTC. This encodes CASSSGQIQETQYF. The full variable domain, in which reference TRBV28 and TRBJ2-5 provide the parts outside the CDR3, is DVKVTQSSRYLVKRTGEKVFLECVQDMDHENMFWYRQDPGLGLRLIYFSYDVKMKEKGDIPEGYSVSREKKERFSLILESASTNQTSMYLCASSSGQIQETQYFGPGTRLLVL.